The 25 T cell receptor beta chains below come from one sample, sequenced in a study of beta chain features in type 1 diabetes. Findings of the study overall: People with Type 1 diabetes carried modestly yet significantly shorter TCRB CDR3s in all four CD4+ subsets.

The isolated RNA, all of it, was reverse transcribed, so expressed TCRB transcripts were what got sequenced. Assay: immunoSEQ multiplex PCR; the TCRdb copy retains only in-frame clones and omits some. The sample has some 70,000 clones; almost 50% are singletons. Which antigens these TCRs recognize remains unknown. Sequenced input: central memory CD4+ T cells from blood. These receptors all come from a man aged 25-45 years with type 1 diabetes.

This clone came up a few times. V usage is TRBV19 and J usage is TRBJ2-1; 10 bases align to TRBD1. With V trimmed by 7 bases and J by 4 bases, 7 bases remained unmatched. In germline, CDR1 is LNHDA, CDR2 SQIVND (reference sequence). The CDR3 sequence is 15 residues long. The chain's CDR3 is CASTSDRGSYNEQFF. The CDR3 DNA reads TGTGCCAGTACCTCGGACAGGGGGTCGTACAATGAGCAGTTCTTC.

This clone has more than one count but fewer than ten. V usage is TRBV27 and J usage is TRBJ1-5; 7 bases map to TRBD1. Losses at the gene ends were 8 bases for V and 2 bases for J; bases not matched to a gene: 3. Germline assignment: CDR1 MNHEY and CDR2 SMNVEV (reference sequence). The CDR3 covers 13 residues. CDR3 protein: CASGDRGNQPQHF. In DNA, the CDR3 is TGTGCCAGCGGTGACAGGGGCAATCAGCCCCAGCATTTT.

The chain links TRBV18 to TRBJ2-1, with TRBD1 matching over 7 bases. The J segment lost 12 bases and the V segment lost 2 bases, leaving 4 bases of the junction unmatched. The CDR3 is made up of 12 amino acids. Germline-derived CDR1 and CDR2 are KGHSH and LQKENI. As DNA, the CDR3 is TGTGCCAGCTCACCATCCGGGACAGTGCAGTTCTTC. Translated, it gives CASSPSGTVQFF.

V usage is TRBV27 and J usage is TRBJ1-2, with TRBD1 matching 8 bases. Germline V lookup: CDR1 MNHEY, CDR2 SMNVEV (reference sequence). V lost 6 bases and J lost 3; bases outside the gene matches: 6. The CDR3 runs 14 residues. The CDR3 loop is CASSPLDRDYGYTF. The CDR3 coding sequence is TGTGCCAGCAGCCCCCTGGACAGGGACTATGGCTACACCTTC.

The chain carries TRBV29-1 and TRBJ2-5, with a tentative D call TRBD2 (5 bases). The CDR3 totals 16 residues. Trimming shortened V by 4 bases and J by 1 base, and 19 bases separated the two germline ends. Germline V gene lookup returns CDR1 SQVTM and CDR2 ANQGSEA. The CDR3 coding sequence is TGCAGCGTTGTAAAGGGTCGGCGGAGGTCCCAAGAGACCCAGTACTTC. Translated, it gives CSVVKGRRRSQETQYF.

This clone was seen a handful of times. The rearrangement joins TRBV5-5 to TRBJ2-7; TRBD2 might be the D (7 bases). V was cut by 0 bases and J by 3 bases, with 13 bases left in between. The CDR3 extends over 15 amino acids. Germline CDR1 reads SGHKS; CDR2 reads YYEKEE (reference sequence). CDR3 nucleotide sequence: TGTGCCAGCAGCTTGGCTCCGGGGGGCATCTACGAGCAGTACTTC. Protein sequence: CASSLAPGGIYEQYF.

For the CDR3, the DNA is TGTGCCAGCAGCTTAGCAGGACAGGGAGAGACCCAGTACTTC. As protein: CASSLAGQGETQYF. The rearrangement joins TRBV7-6 to TRBJ2-5; 8 bases map to TRBD1. J was trimmed by 4 bases and V by 0 bases; bases with no gene match: 1. The germline CDR1 and CDR2 sequences are SGHVS and FNYEAQ. The CDR3 extends over 14 amino acids.

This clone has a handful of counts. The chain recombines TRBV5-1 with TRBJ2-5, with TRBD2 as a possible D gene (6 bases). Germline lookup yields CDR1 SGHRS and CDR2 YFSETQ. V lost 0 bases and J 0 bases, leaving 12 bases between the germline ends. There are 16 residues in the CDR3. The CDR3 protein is CASSLDRLEYQETQYF. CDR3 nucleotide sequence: TGCGCCAGCAGCTTGGACCGACTAGAGTACCAAGAGACCCAGTACTTC.

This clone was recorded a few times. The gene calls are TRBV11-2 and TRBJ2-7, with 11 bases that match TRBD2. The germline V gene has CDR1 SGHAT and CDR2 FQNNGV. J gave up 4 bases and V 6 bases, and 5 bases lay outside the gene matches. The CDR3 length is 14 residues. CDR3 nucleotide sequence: TGTGCCAGCAGTGTAGCGGGAGGGTCTTACGAGCAGTACTTC. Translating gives CASSVAGGSYEQYF.

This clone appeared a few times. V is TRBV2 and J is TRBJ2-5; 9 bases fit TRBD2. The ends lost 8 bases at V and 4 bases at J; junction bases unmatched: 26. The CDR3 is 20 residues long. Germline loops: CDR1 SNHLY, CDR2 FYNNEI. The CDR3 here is CASSGQLSLSGSRGRETQYF. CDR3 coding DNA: TGTGCCAGCTCGGGCCAGCTATCCCTTAGCGGGAGCCGGGGAAGAGAGACCCAGTACTTC.

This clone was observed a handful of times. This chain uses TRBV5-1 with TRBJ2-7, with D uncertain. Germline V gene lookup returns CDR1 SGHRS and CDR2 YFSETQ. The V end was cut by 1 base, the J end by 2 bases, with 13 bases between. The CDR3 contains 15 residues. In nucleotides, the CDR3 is TGCGCCAGCAGCTTGAGTTCTGAGAAGACCTACGAGCAGTACTTC. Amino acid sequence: CASSLSSEKTYEQYF. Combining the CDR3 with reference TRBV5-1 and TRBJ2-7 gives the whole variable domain KAGVTQTPRYLIKTRGQQVTLSCSPISGHRSVSWYQQTPGQGLQFLFEYFSETQRNKGNFPGRFSGRQFSNSRSEMNVSTLELGDSALYLCASSLSSEKTYEQYFGPGTRLTVT.

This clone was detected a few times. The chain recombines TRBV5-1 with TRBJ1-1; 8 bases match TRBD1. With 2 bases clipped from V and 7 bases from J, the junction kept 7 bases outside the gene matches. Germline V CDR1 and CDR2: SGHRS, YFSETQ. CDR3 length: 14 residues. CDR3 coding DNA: TGCGCCAGCAGCTTTGACGGACAGGGCGGTGAAGCTTTCTTT. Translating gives CASSFDGQGGEAFF.

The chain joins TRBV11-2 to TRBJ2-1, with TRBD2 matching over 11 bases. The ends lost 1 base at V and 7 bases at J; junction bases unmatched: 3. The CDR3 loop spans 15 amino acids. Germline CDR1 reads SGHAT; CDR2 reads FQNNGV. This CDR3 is CASSLVASGGNEQFF. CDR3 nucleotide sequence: TGTGCCAGCAGCTTAGTGGCTAGCGGGGGGAATGAGCAGTTCTTC.

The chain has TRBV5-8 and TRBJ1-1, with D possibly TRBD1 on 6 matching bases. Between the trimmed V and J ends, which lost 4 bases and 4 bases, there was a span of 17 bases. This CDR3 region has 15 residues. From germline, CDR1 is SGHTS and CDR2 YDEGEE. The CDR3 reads CASSTQGARGTEAFF. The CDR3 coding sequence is TGTGCCAGCAGCACACAGGGTGCGAGGGGCACTGAAGCTTTCTTT.

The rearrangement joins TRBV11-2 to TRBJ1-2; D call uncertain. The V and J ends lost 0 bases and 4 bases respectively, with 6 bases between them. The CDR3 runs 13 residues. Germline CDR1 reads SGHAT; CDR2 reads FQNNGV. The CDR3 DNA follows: TGTGCCAGCAGCTTAGATATGTCCTATGGCTACACCTTC. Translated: CASSLDMSYGYTF. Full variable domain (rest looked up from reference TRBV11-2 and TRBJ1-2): EAGVAQSPRYKIIEKRQSVAFWCNPISGHATLYWYQQILGQGPKLLIQFQNNGVVDDSQLPKDRFSAERLKGVDSTLKIQPAKLEDSAVYLCASSLDMSYGYTFGSGTRLTVV.

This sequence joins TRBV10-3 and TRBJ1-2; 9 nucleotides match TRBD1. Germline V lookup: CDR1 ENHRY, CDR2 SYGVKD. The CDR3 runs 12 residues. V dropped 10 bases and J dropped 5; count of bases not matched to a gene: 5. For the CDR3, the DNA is TGTGCCACGGGACAGGGCCAATATGGCTACACCTTC. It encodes CATGQGQYGYTF.

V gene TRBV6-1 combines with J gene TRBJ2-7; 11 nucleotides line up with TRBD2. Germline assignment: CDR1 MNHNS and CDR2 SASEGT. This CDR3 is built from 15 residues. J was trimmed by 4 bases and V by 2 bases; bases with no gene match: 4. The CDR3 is CASSEPGLAVYEQYF. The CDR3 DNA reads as TGTGCCAGCAGTGAACCGGGACTAGCGGTATACGAGCAGTACTTC.

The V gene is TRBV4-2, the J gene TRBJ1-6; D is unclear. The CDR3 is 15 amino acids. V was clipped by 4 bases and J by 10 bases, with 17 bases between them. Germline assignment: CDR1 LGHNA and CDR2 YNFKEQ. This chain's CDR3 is CASSPKEDLSSPLHF. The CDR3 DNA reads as TGTGCCAGCAGCCCTAAGGAGGACCTTAGCTCACCCCTCCACTTT.

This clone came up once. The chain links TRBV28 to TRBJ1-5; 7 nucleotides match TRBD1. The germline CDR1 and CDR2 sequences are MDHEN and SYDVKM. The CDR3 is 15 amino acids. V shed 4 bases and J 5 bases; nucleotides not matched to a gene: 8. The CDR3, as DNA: TGTGCCAGCAGTTCCCGGACAGGAAATTATCAGCCCCAGCATTTT. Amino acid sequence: CASSSRTGNYQPQHF.

The DNA of the CDR3 is TGTGCCAGCAGCCCCACAGTAAACATTCAGTACTTC. Its protein product is CASSPTVNIQYF. The chain carries TRBV2 and TRBJ2-4; D unclear. The CDR3 runs 12 residues. Germline CDR1 is SNHLY and CDR2 is FYNNEI. Trimming cost V 6 bases and J 6 bases, with 9 bases left between them.

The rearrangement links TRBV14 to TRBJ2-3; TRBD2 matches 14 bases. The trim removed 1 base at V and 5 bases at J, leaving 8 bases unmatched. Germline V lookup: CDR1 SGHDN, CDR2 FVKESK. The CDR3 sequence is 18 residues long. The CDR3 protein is CASSQASGLAGVLDTQYF. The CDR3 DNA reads TGTGCCAGCAGCCAAGCCTCGGGACTAGCGGGAGTATTAGATACGCAGTATTTT.

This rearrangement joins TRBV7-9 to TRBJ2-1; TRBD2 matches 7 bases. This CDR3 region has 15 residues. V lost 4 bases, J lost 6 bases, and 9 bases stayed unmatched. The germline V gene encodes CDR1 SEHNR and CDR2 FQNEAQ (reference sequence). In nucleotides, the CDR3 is TGTGCCAGCAGCTCGTTTGCGGGACTACCCAATGAGCAGTTCTTC. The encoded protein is CASSSFAGLPNEQFF.

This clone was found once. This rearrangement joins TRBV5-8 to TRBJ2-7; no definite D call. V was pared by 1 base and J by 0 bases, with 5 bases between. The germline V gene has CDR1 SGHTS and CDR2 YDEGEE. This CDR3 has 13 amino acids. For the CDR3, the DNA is TGTGCCAGCAGCTTGATCCACTCCTACGAGCAGTACTTC. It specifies CASSLIHSYEQYF.

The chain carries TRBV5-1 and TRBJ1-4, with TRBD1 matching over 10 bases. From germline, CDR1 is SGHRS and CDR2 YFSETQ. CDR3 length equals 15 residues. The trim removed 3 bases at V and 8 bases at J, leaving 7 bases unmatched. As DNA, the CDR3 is TGCGCCAGCAGCTACTCCGGACAGGGGGGCGAAAAACTGTTTTTT. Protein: CASSYSGQGGEKLFF.

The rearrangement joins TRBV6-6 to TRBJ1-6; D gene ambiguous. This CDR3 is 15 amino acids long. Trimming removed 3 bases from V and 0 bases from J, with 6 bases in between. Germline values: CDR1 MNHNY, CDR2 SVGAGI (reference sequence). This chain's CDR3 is CASSYGSSYNSPLHF. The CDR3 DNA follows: TGTGCCAGCAGTTATGGGAGCTCCTATAATTCACCCCTCCACTTT.